This T cell receptor (beta chain) was found in a study of blood T cell repertoires in COVID-19. Original processing methods: Researchers report that nucleated cell counts were estimated from reference gene primer amplification. Generated by immunoSEQ multiplex PCR, the TCRdb table keeps only in-frame clones and is missing some. The V and J calls and clone size come from that table; D and trimming were worked out from the DNA. The table includes 300,000 to 350,000 clones, approximately 86% detected once. Per the germline V gene, CDR1 is SQVTM and CDR2 is ANQGSEA. Trimming took 2 bases from V and 4 from J, leaving 6 bases between them. The CDR3 totals 12 residues. The Seattle patients, enrolled during active infection, were followed longitudinally.

The receptor was isolated from a man aged 30 to 39 with COVID-19, enrolled during active disease. V gene TRBV29-1 combines with J gene TRBJ2-1, with a tentative D call TRBD1 (5 bases). Material: peripheral blood. In nucleotides, the CDR3 is TGCAGCGTTGAACAGGGTTACAATGAGCAGTTCTTC. Protein: CSVEQGYNEQFF.